This T cell receptor beta chain stems from a study of Graves' ophthalmopathy and Graves' hyperthyroidism. The V gene lost 1 base and the J gene lost 7 bases, with 14 bases spanning the gap. The CDR3 loop spans 15 amino acids. CDR1 and CDR2 (germline): SGHTA, FQGNSA. For this clonotype: Its antigen is unknown.

Study conclusions and caveats: Most expanded clonotypes in thyroid above 0.001 frequency also showed up in blood.

The authors amplified TCR beta CDR3 regions, and they did so from RNA transcripts for repertoire sequencing. First-round RT-PCR with HTBI primers preceded a second-round multiplex PCR. TCRdb reprocessed the multiplex PCR reads with MiXCR, giving one entry per CDR3 protein. In the table there are around 1,000,000 distinct CDR3 sequences, 35% to 40% of which are singletons. Sequenced sample: peripheral blood or thyroid tissue (not recorded which). The chain recombines TRBV7-2 with TRBJ1-5; TRBD1 might be the D (5 bases). The sequence derives from an adult man with Graves' hyperthyroidism. The CDR3 loop is CASSLGWQGEQPQHF. The CDR3 nucleotides read TGTGCCAGCAGCTTAGGGTGGCAAGGGGAGCAGCCCCAGCATTTT.